Presented here are 5 T cell receptor beta chains from one specimen sequenced in a study of read filtering for tumor transcriptome and immune sequencing. This library used around 0.4 ug RNA and molecular barcoded adaptors spanning alpha/delta and beta/gamma chains. TCRdb re-called the reads through MiXCR, storing one row per CDR3 protein. This sample yields roughly 130,000 distinct CDR3 sequences, of which roughly 13% are seen a single time; 8% to 13% belongs to the top ten. Sequenced input: a population of CD138-negative cells sorted from bone marrow. These receptors were collected from a donor at least 40 years old with multiple myeloma.

The table lists this clonotype with a count of one. A much larger clone differs by one base, so this may be a read error. V and J are TRBV5-1 and TRBJ2-1, with D perhaps TRBD2 (5 bases). The CDR3 consists of 17 residues. Germline lookup yields CDR1 SGHRS and CDR2 YFSETQ. The V end was cut by 3 bases, the J end by 1 base, with 17 bases between. CDR3 DNA sequence: TGCGCCAGCAGCTCCCACGTGAGGGATGATTCCTACAATGAGCAGTTCTTC. Protein sequence: CASSSHVRDDSYNEQFF.

At least ten counts were recorded for this clonotype. The rearrangement joins TRBV20-1 to TRBJ1-1, with 9 nucleotides matching TRBD1. The CDR3 is 14 residues long. The V gene end was trimmed by 4 bases and the J gene end by 7 bases; junction bases not matched to a gene: 10. Germline assignment: CDR1 DFQATT and CDR2 SNEGSKA (reference sequence). The CDR3 DNA follows: TGCAGTGCTACTTACAGGGGGCTAGGGATTGAAGCTTTCTTT. Amino acid sequence: CSATYRGLGIEAFF.

This chain uses TRBV18 with TRBJ2-2; D remains unclear. The germline gives CDR1 KGHSH, CDR2 LQKENI. The CDR3 loop spans 12 amino acids. Trimming pared 2 bases from V and 10 bases from J, leaving 8 bases between. The CDR3 sequence: CASSPYDEELFF. CDR3 sequence (DNA): TGTGCCAGCTCACCATACGACGAGGAGCTGTTTTTT.

The chain has TRBV12-3 or TRBV12-4 and TRBJ1-1; D is ambiguous. Between the trimmed V and J ends, which lost 5 bases and 9 bases, there was a span of 16 bases. The CDR3 contains 13 residues. The CDR3 nucleotides are TGTGCCAGCAGTCGATTTTCCCAGGCTAAAGCTTTCTTT. The encoded protein is CASSRFSQAKAFF.

Points on this clonotype: A read error is likely here: a far larger clone is one base away. The CDR3 DNA sequence: TGTGCCAGCAGCTCAGCGGGGGCAGATACGCAGTATTTT. Amino acids: CASSSAGADTQYF. The chain joins TRBV11-3 to TRBJ2-3; TRBD2 matches at 8 bases. The CDR3 length is 13 residues. The germline V gene encodes CDR1 SGHNT and CDR2 YENEEA. Trimming at V came to 4 bases and at J to 4 bases, leaving 1 base not matched to a gene. The variable domain in full, with the rest retrieved from reference TRBV11-3 and TRBJ2-3, is EAGVVQSPRYKIIEKKQPVAFWCNPISGHNTLYWYLQNLGQGPELLIRYENEEAVDDSQLPKDRFSAERLKGVDSTLKIQPAELGDSAVYLCASSSAGADTQYFGPGTRLTVL.